This T cell receptor (beta chain) stems from a study of control samples from healthy donors and cancer patients. The repertoire was sequenced with immunoSEQ multiplex PCR; TCRdb's copy has only in-frame clones and lacks some. The data hold 150,000 to 180,000 clones, with over 90% observed a single time. The sequenced material came from blood. The origin of this receptor is a man aged 50 or older in good health.

The CDR3 coding sequence is TGTGCCAGCAGCACCCCGACTAGCGGGAGAAATAATGAGCAGTTCTTC. Protein sequence: CASSTPTSGRNNEQFF. The rearrangement joins TRBV11-2 to TRBJ2-1, with 12 bases aligning to TRBD2. V trimming: 5 bases; J trimming: 7 bases; junction bases outside the gene matches: 9. Germline V CDR1 and CDR2: SGHAT, FQNNGV. The CDR3 extends over 16 amino acids.